Shown below are 9 T cell receptor beta chains from a single sample sequenced in a study of vaccination effects on CD4 cells after COVID-19. Antigen-specific CD4+ T cells were expanded (with viral peptide pools) by the ViraFEST assay ahead of sequencing. The culture ran for about 10 days, and then CD4+ T cells were isolated. Infection dated between March and December 2020, before the Alpha, Beta and Delta variants reached the United States. For these TCRs, the target antigens are not known. Data came from immunoSEQ multiplex PCR; TCRdb stores just in-frame clones and leaves some out. The data hold approximately 40,000 clones, with approximately 73% observed a single time. The source material was CD4+ T cells from PBMCs cultured with a peptide pool, sampled before COVID-19 vaccination. Every receptor here comes from a human donor who had a prior SARS-CoV-2 infection.

This chain joins TRBV27 and TRBJ2-7, with a weak D call TRBD1 (6 bases). This CDR3 comprises 15 residues. Germline lookup yields CDR1 MNHEY and CDR2 SMNVEV (reference sequence). Trimming took off 6 bases at V and 0 bases at J, with 15 bases between the two ends. The CDR3 region is CASSRNRDNSYEQYF. The CDR3 coding sequence is TGTGCCAGCAGCAGGAATAGGGACAACTCCTACGAGCAGTACTTC.

The chain recombines TRBV4-1 with TRBJ2-1, with 14 nucleotides matching TRBD2. Germline CDR1 reads MGHRA; CDR2 reads YSYEKL. The CDR3 loop spans 19 amino acids. Trimming took 3 bases from V and 0 from J; bases not matched to a gene: 7. In DNA, the CDR3 is TGCGCCAGCAGCCATCAAATCGGACTAGCGGGAGGCTCCTACAATGAGCAGTTCTTC. Amino acid sequence: CASSHQIGLAGGSYNEQFF.

The J gene is TRBJ1-4, the V gene TRBV5-1, with D possibly TRBD1 on 5 matching bases. V was trimmed by 4 bases and J by 6 bases, leaving 13 bases between them. This CDR3 region has 14 residues. Germline lookup yields CDR1 SGHRS and CDR2 YFSETQ. The CDR3 spells CASSLGGSHEKLFF. The CDR3 DNA is TGCGCCAGCAGCCTGGGGGGATCCCATGAAAAACTGTTTTTT.

This clone was detected only a few times. The chain uses TRBV7-2 and TRBJ2-3; tentative D call: TRBD1 (6 bases). The V gene lost 4 bases and the J gene lost 4 bases, with 12 bases spanning the gap. CDR1 and CDR2 from the germline V gene are SGHTA and FQGNSA. The CDR3 covers 14 residues. The CDR3 protein is CASSSTRQADTQYF. The CDR3 coding sequence is TGTGCCAGCAGCTCTACCAGACAGGCAGATACGCAGTATTTT.

V gene TRBV3-1 (or the pseudogene TRBV3-2) combines with J gene TRBJ2-2, with D unresolved. Germline values: CDR1 LGHDT, CDR2 YNNKEL (reference sequence). The CDR3 is 13 residues long. Trimming removed 3 bases at V and 6 bases at J, with 8 bases between. As DNA, the CDR3 is TGTGCCAGCAGCCAGAGAGGCGCCGGGGAGCTGTTTTTT. It codes for CASSQRGAGELFF.

J is TRBJ2-1 and V is TRBV5-6; 9 bases match TRBD1. The CDR3 length is 15 residues. Trimming took 4 bases from V and 7 from J; bases not matched to a gene: 9. From germline, CDR1 is SGHDT and CDR2 YYEEEE. CDR3 nucleotides: TGTGCCAGCAGCCGGGACAGGGTGACGGGAAATGAGCAGTTCTTC. Its translation is CASSRDRVTGNEQFF.

The CDR3 is CASSQDRETEAFF. The CDR3 nucleotides are TGTGCCAGCAGTCAGGACAGGGAAACTGAAGCTTTCTTT. The chain is built from TRBV2 and TRBJ1-1; 8 bases agree with TRBD1. The ends lost 5 bases at V and 5 bases at J; junction bases unmatched: 4. The germline CDR1 and CDR2 sequences are SNHLY and FYNNEI. The CDR3 has 13 amino acids.

The V and J genes are TRBV4-3 and TRBJ2-5; TRBD1 aligns across 7 bases. This CDR3 region has 17 residues. The germline V gene encodes CDR1 LGHNA and CDR2 YSLEER. J lost 0 bases, V lost 3 bases, and 10 bases had no gene match. The CDR3 coding sequence is TGCGCCAGCAGCCAGACTCCGGGACAGATGTACCAAGAGACCCAGTACTTC. Translating gives CASSQTPGQMYQETQYF.

The rearrangement joins TRBV7-2 to TRBJ2-1, with no clear D. Germline CDR1 reads SGHTA; CDR2 reads FQGNSA. Trimming stripped 3 bases from V and 3 bases from J, with 9 bases between. The CDR3 runs to 14 residues. The chain's CDR3 is CASSFFYHYNEQFF. CDR3 nucleotide sequence: TGTGCCAGCAGCTTTTTCTACCACTACAATGAGCAGTTCTTC.